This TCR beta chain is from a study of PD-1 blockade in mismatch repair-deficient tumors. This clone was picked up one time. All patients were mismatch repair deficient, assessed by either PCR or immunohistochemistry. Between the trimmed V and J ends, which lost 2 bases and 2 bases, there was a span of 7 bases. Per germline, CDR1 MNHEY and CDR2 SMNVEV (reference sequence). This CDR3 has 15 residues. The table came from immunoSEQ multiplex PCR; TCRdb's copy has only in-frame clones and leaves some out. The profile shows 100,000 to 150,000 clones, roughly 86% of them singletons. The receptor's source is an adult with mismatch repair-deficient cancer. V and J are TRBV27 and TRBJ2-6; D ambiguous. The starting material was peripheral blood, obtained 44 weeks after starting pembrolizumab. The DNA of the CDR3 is TGTGCCAGCAGTTTAGTCCCTGCTGGGGCCAACGTCCTGACTTTC. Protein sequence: CASSLVPAGANVLTF.